This T cell receptor beta chain was documented in a study of early T cells in non-severe SARS-CoV-2 infection. Across the whole study: Alpha and beta chains were unpaired, from unsorted whole-blood bulk RNA.

Tagging with unique molecular identifiers was applied to individual cDNA molecules. TCRdb called the 5' RACE reads again in MiXCR, with one record for every CDR3 protein. The data hold about 68,000 distinct CDR3 sequences, with more than 10% observed a single time. Remarks on this clonotype: Antigen specificity is unknown. At one end, the junction sequence differs from germline, possibly due to a read error.

CDR3 length equals 14 residues. From germline, CDR1 is SNHLY and CDR2 FYNNEI. Study results and limitations: Reliance on VDJdb matching favored anti-spike CD8 responses; private and CD4 specificities were missed.

What was sequenced was whole blood. The TCR was taken from an adult who was a healthcare worker with PCR-confirmed SARS-CoV-2 infection or an uninfected control (not recorded which). This rearrangement joins TRBV2 to TRBJ2-1; D perhaps matches TRBD2 (7 bases). This CDR3 reads CVSRLGGASHEQFF. In nucleotides, the CDR3 is TGTGTCAGCAGGCTGGGGGGGGCATCCCATGAGCAGTTCTTC. Supplemented by reference TRBV2 and TRBJ2-1, the full variable domain reads EPEVTQTPSHQVTQMGQEVILRCVPISNHLYFYWYRQILGQKVEFLVSFYNNEISEKSEIFDDQFSVERPDGSNFTLKIRSTKLEDSAMYFCVSRLGGASHEQFFGPGTRLTVL.